Below are 28 T cell receptor beta chains sequenced from a single sample in a study of OX40 agonist ivuxolimab in advanced cancers. The repertoire was sequenced with immunoSEQ multiplex PCR; TCRdb's copy has only in-frame clones and lacks some. The table records under 85,000 clones, around 86% of them present only once. This material consisted of CD4+ or CD8+ T cells sorted from blood, taken in a trial of the OX40 agonist ivuxolimab. These receptors were taken from an adult with an advanced solid tumor such as melanoma, head and neck, liver or kidney cancer.

The chain links TRBV28 to TRBJ2-5, with 12 nucleotides matching TRBD2. The junction had 4 bases not matched to a gene; V was cut back by 6 bases and J by 5 bases. Germline lookup yields CDR1 MDHEN and CDR2 SYDVKM. This CDR3 region has 14 residues. CDR3 residues: CASRLAGGLETQYF. In nucleotides, the CDR3 is TGTGCCAGCAGACTAGCGGGAGGATTGGAGACCCAGTACTTC.

The V call is TRBV7-6, the J call TRBJ1-3; tentative D call: TRBD1 (5 bases). Germline loops: CDR1 SGHVS, CDR2 FNYEAQ. The CDR3 loop spans 15 amino acids. Trimming pared 1 base from V and 4 bases from J, leaving 11 bases between. The CDR3 protein is CASSLEGRPGNTIYF. CDR3 nucleotide sequence: TGTGCCAGCAGCTTAGAGGGACGACCCGGAAACACCATATATTTT. Full variable domain (missing parts from reference TRBV7-6 and TRBJ1-3): GAGVSQSPRYKVTKRGQDVALRCDPISGHVSLYWYRQALGQGPEFLTYFNYEAQQDKSGLPNDRFSAERPEGSISTLTIQRTEQRDSAMYRCASSLEGRPGNTIYFGEGSWLTVV.

The rearrangement joins TRBV6-5 to TRBJ2-1, with 9 bases that match TRBD2. The V gene end was trimmed by 5 bases and the J gene end by 8 bases; junction bases not matched to a gene: 7. The CDR3 contains 14 residues. Germline V lookup: CDR1 MNHEY, CDR2 SVGAGI. The CDR3 protein is CASSRSGRRDEQFF. DNA of the CDR3: TGTGCCAGCAGTCGGAGCGGGAGGAGGGATGAGCAGTTCTTC.

This clone was counted a single time. This rearrangement joins TRBV6-5 to TRBJ1-2; TRBD1 agrees at 12 bases. Unmatched junction bases numbered 6, after V lost 6 bases and J lost 4 bases. Per germline, CDR1 MNHEY and CDR2 SVGAGI. This CDR3 is 15 amino acids long. CDR3 residues: CASRPGQGASYGYTF. The CDR3 DNA reads as TGTGCCAGCAGGCCGGGACAGGGGGCGAGCTATGGCTACACCTTC.

The J gene is TRBJ2-3, the V gene TRBV5-1; TRBD2 matches at 13 bases. This CDR3 region has 15 residues. Per the germline V gene, CDR1 is SGHRS and CDR2 is YFSETQ. Germline trimming cut 2 bases from V and 4 bases from J; bases unmatched to any gene: 1. As DNA, the CDR3 is TGCGCCAGCAGCTTAACTAGCGGGAGGGCAGATACGCAGTATTTT. The encoded protein is CASSLTSGRADTQYF. Supplemented by reference TRBV5-1 and TRBJ2-3, the full variable domain reads KAGVTQTPRYLIKTRGQQVTLSCSPISGHRSVSWYQQTPGQGLQFLFEYFSETQRNKGNFPGRFSGRQFSNSRSEMNVSTLELGDSALYLCASSLTSGRADTQYFGPGTRLTVL.

The V gene is TRBV19, the J gene TRBJ2-1; D remains unclear. Trimming pared 5 bases from V and 4 bases from J, leaving 9 bases between. The CDR3 consists of 13 residues. Per the germline V gene, CDR1 is LNHDA and CDR2 is SQIVND (reference sequence). The CDR3 loop reads CASSFGPYNEQFF. The CDR3 nucleotides read TGTGCCAGTAGTTTCGGGCCTTACAATGAGCAGTTCTTC.

The chain has TRBV5-1 and TRBJ2-7; 8 bases map to TRBD1. The ends lost 4 bases at V and 3 bases at J; junction bases unmatched: 21. CDR1 and CDR2 (germline): SGHRS, YFSETQ. This CDR3 has 19 residues. DNA of the CDR3: TGCGCCAGCAGCCTCGGACAGGGCGTAACAAGCGGGTTCCTCTACGAGCAGTACTTC. As protein: CASSLGQGVTSGFLYEQYF. The complete variable domain, with remaining parts taken from reference TRBV5-1 and TRBJ2-7, reads KAGVTQTPRYLIKTRGQQVTLSCSPISGHRSVSWYQQTPGQGLQFLFEYFSETQRNKGNFPGRFSGRQFSNSRSEMNVSTLELGDSALYLCASSLGQGVTSGFLYEQYFGPGTRLTVT.

The chain is built from TRBV19 and TRBJ2-7, with D perhaps TRBD1 (5 bases). The V and J ends lost 8 bases and 1 base respectively, with 15 bases between them. CDR1 is LNHDA, CDR2 SQIVND, per germline (reference sequence). CDR3 length: 14 amino acids. The CDR3 spells CASSRQGPSYEQYF. The DNA for the CDR3 is TGTGCCAGTTCCCGGCAGGGCCCTTCCTACGAGCAGTACTTC.

The J gene is TRBJ2-7, the V gene TRBV5-1; D gene unclear. Germline values: CDR1 SGHRS, CDR2 YFSETQ. Trimming took off 7 bases at V and 5 bases at J, with 10 bases between the two ends. This CDR3 is 11 amino acids long. CDR3 region: CASGERHEQYF. The CDR3 DNA reads as TGCGCCAGCGGTGAACGGCACGAGCAGTACTTC. Full variable domain (remainder filled in from reference TRBV5-1 and TRBJ2-7): KAGVTQTPRYLIKTRGQQVTLSCSPISGHRSVSWYQQTPGQGLQFLFEYFSETQRNKGNFPGRFSGRQFSNSRSEMNVSTLELGDSALYLCASGERHEQYFGPGTRLTVT.

The rearrangement joins TRBV7-9 to TRBJ2-3, with no clear D. Per germline, CDR1 SEHNR and CDR2 FQNEAQ (reference sequence). The CDR3 is 16 amino acids. V was trimmed by 5 bases and J by 2 bases, leaving 17 bases between them. CDR3 DNA: TGTGCCAGCAGCCCCGGCGAAGGGTTTGTCACAGATACGCAGTATTTT. Translated: CASSPGEGFVTDTQYF.

The chain couples TRBV10-3 to TRBJ2-3, with D possibly being TRBD1 (6 bases). The germline V gene has CDR1 ENHRY and CDR2 SYGVKD. The CDR3 has 15 amino acids. V was shortened by 4 bases and J by 1 base, with 12 bases between the two germline ends. CDR3 sequence (DNA): TGTGCCATCAGTGCGACAGGCGGAGGCACAGATACGCAGTATTTT. This translates into CAISATGGGTDTQYF.

The genes are TRBV4-2 and TRBJ2-1; TRBD2 agrees at 9 bases. V lost 1 base, J lost 4 bases, and 5 bases stayed unmatched. The CDR3 is 16 amino acids. From germline, CDR1 is LGHNA and CDR2 YNFKEQ. DNA of the CDR3: TGTGCCAGCAGCCAAGCGCTAGCGGGAACTTACAATGAGCAGTTCTTC. Amino acids: CASSQALAGTYNEQFF.

The chain uses TRBV27 and TRBJ2-7; D perhaps matches TRBD2 (5 bases). Germline CDR1 and CDR2: MNHEY and SMNVEV (reference sequence). The CDR3 length is 14 residues. V lost 2 bases to trimming and J lost 3 bases, with 11 bases between them. The CDR3 DNA reads as TGTGCCAGCAGTTTAAGAGGGCATGACTACGAGCAGTACTTC. It codes for CASSLRGHDYEQYF.

CDR3 protein: CASSDGGAYTDTQYF. The CDR3 bases are TGTGCCAGCAGTGATGGGGGTGCATACACAGATACGCAGTATTTT. The chain carries TRBV6-4 and TRBJ2-3; the D call may be TRBD1 or TRBD2 (5 bases each). In germline, CDR1 is MRHNA, CDR2 SNTAGT. Trimming removed 3 bases at V and 2 bases at J, with 12 bases between. The CDR3 length is 15 residues.

This clone was found once. V gene TRBV4-1 combines with J gene TRBJ1-5, with TRBD1 matching over 8 bases. With 0 bases clipped from V and 3 bases from J, the junction kept 4 bases outside the gene matches. The CDR3 length is 16 residues. Germline lookup yields CDR1 MGHRA and CDR2 YSYEKL. For the CDR3, the DNA is TGCGCCAGCAGCCAAGATAACAGGGGGTACAATCAGCCCCAGCATTTT. This gives the protein CASSQDNRGYNQPQHF.

The chain is built from TRBV7-2 and TRBJ2-5; D gene uncertain. The V end lost 3 bases, the J end lost 5 bases, and 7 bases lay between the germline ends. This CDR3 region has 12 residues. The germline V gene encodes CDR1 SGHTA and CDR2 FQGNSA. The CDR3 DNA reads TGTGCCAGCAGCTTCCTTTGGGAGACCCAGTACTTC. Translation gives CASSFLWETQYF.

The table lists this clone with a few counts. The V call is TRBV28, the J call TRBJ1-5, with 8 bases matching TRBD1. Per germline, CDR1 MDHEN and CDR2 SYDVKM. The junction had 31 bases not matched to a gene; V was cut back by 3 bases and J by 6 bases. This CDR3 has 23 amino acids. CDR3 sequence reads: CASSFTASGRTGRTPTLGQPQHF. CDR3 sequence (DNA): TGTGCCAGCAGTTTTACCGCCTCCGGTCGGACAGGGAGGACGCCTACCCTCGGTCAGCCCCAGCATTTT.

This clone came up once. The V and J genes are TRBV11-3 and TRBJ1-1; TRBD1 aligns across 9 bases. The CDR3 loop spans 14 amino acids. Germline V gene data show CDR1 as SGHNT and CDR2 as YENEEA. With 5 bases clipped from V and 1 base from J, the junction kept 2 bases outside the gene matches. The CDR3 bases are TGTGCCAGCAGCATGGGACAGGGGAACACTGAAGCTTTCTTT. Translated: CASSMGQGNTEAFF.

The chain couples TRBV11-1 to TRBJ2-7, with D possibly matching TRBD1 (6 bases). The CDR3 spans 15 residues. V was cut by 0 bases and J by 2 bases, with 11 bases left in between. Germline loops: CDR1 SGHAT, CDR2 FQDESV (reference sequence). The CDR3 reads CASSLALRDTYEQYF. CDR3 nucleotide sequence: TGTGCCAGCAGCTTAGCGCTTCGGGACACCTACGAGCAGTACTTC.

The V call is TRBV5-1, the J call TRBJ1-4; no clear D. The CDR3 length is 14 residues. Looked up from germline, CDR1 is SGHRS and CDR2 is YFSETQ. V gave up 0 bases and J gave up 0 bases, with 3 bases separating them. This chain's CDR3 is CASSLDTTNEKLFF. The DNA for the CDR3 is TGCGCCAGCAGCTTGGACACAACTAATGAAAAACTGTTTTTT. The entire variable domain, with the rest obtained from reference TRBV5-1 and TRBJ1-4, is as follows: KAGVTQTPRYLIKTRGQQVTLSCSPISGHRSVSWYQQTPGQGLQFLFEYFSETQRNKGNFPGRFSGRQFSNSRSEMNVSTLELGDSALYLCASSLDTTNEKLFFGSGTQLSVL.

This clone was observed once. The chain joins TRBV19 to TRBJ1-5, with 9 bases matching TRBD1. CDR3 length: 17 amino acids. V shed 5 bases, J shed 3 bases, and the junction held 11 bases outside the gene matches. Per the germline V gene, CDR1 is LNHDA and CDR2 is SQIVND (reference sequence). In DNA, the CDR3 is TGTGCCAGTAGTTCCCCCGGGACAGGGCTGTCCAATCAGCCCCAGCATTTT. It encodes CASSSPGTGLSNQPQHF.

The V call is TRBV11-2, the J call TRBJ2-3; the D gene is possibly TRBD2 (7 bases). Germline CDR1 and CDR2: SGHAT and FQNNGV. The CDR3 sequence is 15 residues long. The germline V and J ends were trimmed by 5 bases and 5 bases, with 17 bases remaining between them. CDR3 coding DNA: TGTGCCAGCAGCCAACAACTAGGGGGGGGAGATACGCAGTATTTT. Encoded protein: CASSQQLGGGDTQYF.

The rearrangement joins TRBV7-2 to TRBJ2-7; D ambiguous. The CDR3 is 13 residues long. Germline assignment: CDR1 SGHTA and CDR2 FQGNSA. V was cut by 4 bases and J by 6 bases, with 13 bases left in between. The CDR3 spells CASSYGPSGEQYF. In nucleotides, the CDR3 is TGTGCCAGCAGCTATGGACCCTCGGGCGAGCAGTACTTC.

This clone occurred a few times. The rearrangement links TRBV6-1 to TRBJ1-2, with no clear D. With 2 bases removed from V and 1 base from J, the gap between germline ends came to 8 bases. The CDR3 runs 14 residues. CDR1 is MNHNS and CDR2 is SASEGT in the germline V gene. The CDR3 DNA is TGTGCCAGCAGTGAATGGGCGGGTAACTATGGCTACACCTTC. Its protein product is CASSEWAGNYGYTF.

This clone was observed once. This chain links TRBV6-5 with TRBJ1-3; D uncertain. This CDR3 spans 13 amino acids. Germline V gene data show CDR1 as MNHEY and CDR2 as SVGAGI. V was clipped by 4 bases and J by 2 bases, with 6 bases between them. The CDR3 DNA reads as TGTGCCAGCAGTTCCAAACCTGGAAACACCATATATTTT. Translated, it gives CASSSKPGNTIYF.

The CDR3 DNA follows: TGTGCCAGTAGTATAGATCCCGGGACAGTCCGCTCTGGGGCCAACGTCCTGACTTTC. Translation gives CASSIDPGTVRSGANVLTF. The chain combines TRBV19 with TRBJ2-6, with 7 bases that match TRBD1. Trimming removed 0 bases from V and 0 bases from J; junction bases left unmatched: 8. From germline, CDR1 is LNHDA and CDR2 SQIVND (reference sequence). CDR3 length: 19 residues.

The chain carries TRBV6-6 and TRBJ2-7; 8 positions match TRBD2. Germline V gene lookup returns CDR1 MNHNY and CDR2 SVGAGI (reference sequence). V was pared by 0 bases and J by 1 base, with 2 bases of the junction left unmatched. The CDR3 runs 15 residues. The CDR3, as DNA: TGTGCCAGCAGTTACTCTGGCGGGAGGTCCTACGAGCAGTACTTC. This translates into CASSYSGGRSYEQYF.

This clone was recorded only once. The chain links TRBV19 to TRBJ1-2; 8 bases match TRBD1. J gave up 4 bases and V 1 base, and 5 bases lay outside the gene matches. Germline values: CDR1 LNHDA, CDR2 SQIVND (reference sequence). The CDR3 is 15 amino acids. CDR3 protein: CASSIGSGGSYGYTF. The CDR3 DNA follows: TGTGCCAGTAGTATAGGGTCAGGGGGCAGCTATGGCTACACCTTC.